This T cell receptor beta chain derives from a study of regulatory T cells in long-lasting Graves disease. Study results and caveats: The study found TRBV28, TRBJ1-2 and TRBJ2-5 favored in persistent disease. New patients shared fewer public clonotypes (approximately 1,000) than persistent patients did (about 2,700).

To make TCR beta libraries, researchers used iRepertoire HTBI primers and Arm-PCR of CDR3 regions. TCRdb processed the multiplex PCR reads anew with MiXCR; each CDR3 protein has one entry. This sample yields around 400,000 distinct CDR3 sequences, of which around 20% are seen a single time; about a quarter belongs to the top ten. From germline, CDR1 is SQVTM and CDR2 ANQGSEA. Trimming pared 6 bases from V and 1 base from J, leaving 13 bases between. This CDR3 spans 15 amino acids. Worth noting for this clonotype: The antigen is not known.

As for time point: persistent/refractory GD, antithyroid drugs over 5 years with positive TRAb. PBMC-extracted RNA yielded the TCR library. The source material was peripheral blood mononuclear cells (PBMCs), sampled when the disease was refractory, from a patient treated with antithyroid drugs. This receptor was identified in a female donor with Graves disease. This chain joins TRBV29-1 and TRBJ2-6; no firm D call. This CDR3 reads CSVWDLGSGANVLTF. As DNA, the CDR3 is TGCAGCGTGTGGGATCTAGGTTCTGGGGCCAACGTCCTGACTTTC.